These 23 T cell receptor beta chains were all obtained from the same sample, sequenced in a study of regulatory T cells in long-lasting Graves disease. CDR3 regions were amplified by Arm-PCR using iRepertoire HTBI primers to build TCR beta libraries. TCRdb called the multiplex PCR reads again in MiXCR, with one record for every CDR3 protein. The sample lists around 400,000 distinct CDR3 sequences, 14% to 15% occurring once. Time point defined: newly diagnosed GD, antithyroid drugs for less than 3 months. The TCR library was made from RNA that had been extracted from PBMCs in TRIzol. The data also belong to a second study, concerning T cells in Graves' hyperthyroidism and ophthalmopathy.

Material: peripheral blood mononuclear cells (PBMCs), obtained at new diagnosis, from a patient treated with antithyroid drugs. These receptor sequences come from a woman in her forties with Graves disease.

The gene calls are TRBV7-9 and TRBJ2-7; 7 nucleotides align to TRBD1. Germline V CDR1 and CDR2: SEHNR, FQNEAQ (reference sequence). The CDR3 length is 14 residues. The trim removed 7 bases at V and 4 bases at J, leaving 10 bases unmatched. The CDR3 sequence: CASTPGTASYEQYF. DNA for the CDR3: TGTGCCAGCACCCCCGGGACAGCATCATACGAGCAGTACTTC. Complete variable domain (other parts from reference TRBV7-9 and TRBJ2-7): DTGVSQNPRHKITKRGQNVTFRCDPISEHNRLYWYRQTLGQGPEFLTYFQNEAQLEKSRLLSDRFSAERPKGSFSTLEIQRTEQGDSAMYLCASTPGTASYEQYFGPGTRLTVT.

This clonotype was detected only a few times. CDR3 sequence (DNA): TGCAGCGTTCTTCGAGCGGGAGGGTCTGCCGGGGAGCTGTTTTTT. Translation gives CSVLRAGGSAGELFF. V gene TRBV29-1 combines with J gene TRBJ2-2, with 10 bases lining up with TRBD2. The trim removed 5 bases at V and 6 bases at J, leaving 9 bases unmatched. The germline V gene has CDR1 SQVTM and CDR2 ANQGSEA. The CDR3 totals 15 residues.

J is TRBJ2-1 and V is TRBV9; TRBD2 matches 7 bases. The CDR3 sequence is 16 residues long. The V segment lost 0 bases and the J segment 2 bases; nucleotides outside the gene matches: 5. Germline CDR1 reads SGDLS; CDR2 reads YYNGEE. The CDR3 region is CASSVVGSGAYNEQFF. The CDR3 coding sequence is TGTGCCAGCAGCGTAGTCGGAAGCGGGGCCTACAATGAGCAGTTCTTC. Together with reference TRBV9 and TRBJ2-1, the CDR3 gives the full variable domain: DSGVTQTPKHLITATGQRVTLRCSPRSGDLSVYWYQQSLDQGLQFLIQYYNGEERAKGNILERFSAQQFPDLHSELNLSSLELGDSALYFCASSVVGSGAYNEQFFGPGTRLTVL.

Points on this clonotype: The germline gene is not matched at one end of the junction; a read error may be the cause. This sequence joins TRBV7-8 and TRBJ2-3, with no clear D. Germline V gene lookup returns CDR1 SGHVS and CDR2 FQNEAQ. The CDR3 has 13 amino acids. The CDR3 region has the DNA TGTGCCAGCAGAAAGGGCGGCACAGATACGCAGTGTTTT. As protein: CASRKGGTDTQCF.

Worth noting for this clonotype: One end of the junction fails to match germline, which may point to a read error. The rearrangement uses TRBV29-1 and TRBJ2-7; 7 bases are shared with TRBD2. CDR1 and CDR2 from the germline V gene are SQVTM and ANQGSEA. The length of the CDR3 is 14 residues. CDR3 region: CGVVSGQGSYEQYF. The CDR3 bases are TGCGGCGTTGTTAGCGGGCAGGGATCCTACGAGCAGTACTTC.

There are many counts of this clonotype. The chain combines TRBV2 with TRBJ2-5; D perhaps matches TRBD2 (7 bases). V lost 6 bases, J lost 4 bases, and 15 bases lay in between. The CDR3 extends over 14 amino acids. CDR1 and CDR2 from the germline V gene are SNHLY and FYNNEI. The CDR3 loop is CASSYREGVETQYF. CDR3 coding DNA: TGTGCCAGCAGCTACAGGGAGGGGGTAGAGACCCAGTACTTC.

This clonotype has ten or more counts. The chain carries TRBV11-2 and TRBJ2-6, with 12 nucleotides matching TRBD2. The V and J ends lost 6 bases and 2 bases, in that order; junction bases with no gene match: 2. The germline gives CDR1 SGHAT, CDR2 FQNNGV. This CDR3 has 16 amino acids. In DNA form, the CDR3 reads TGTGCCAGCAGACTAGCGGGAGGAACTGGGGCCAACGTCCTGACTTTC. Residues: CASRLAGGTGANVLTF.

Many counts were recorded for this clonotype. The chain links TRBV28 to TRBJ1-6; D not certain. Germline values: CDR1 MDHEN, CDR2 SYDVKM. The CDR3 extends over 19 amino acids. Trimming left V 3 bases short and J 3 bases short, with 21 bases between. This CDR3 is CASSLKTVFGRFYNSPLHF. The CDR3 DNA reads TGTGCCAGCAGTTTGAAAACAGTTTTTGGCCGATTCTATAATTCACCCCTCCACTTT.

The table lists this clonotype with many counts. This chain uses TRBV28 with TRBJ2-7; TRBD2 agrees at 7 bases. V trimming: 2 bases; J trimming: 5 bases; junction bases outside the gene matches: 12. Germline-derived CDR1 and CDR2 are MDHEN and SYDVKM. The CDR3 loop spans 16 amino acids. CDR3 amino acids: CASSLIGLGPSHEQYF. The CDR3 bases are TGTGCCAGCAGTTTAATTGGACTAGGCCCCAGCCACGAGCAGTACTTC.

This clonotype was seen many times. The rearrangement uses TRBV6-1 and TRBJ2-7; possible D gene TRBD2, 5 bases. This CDR3 has 17 residues. The germline gives CDR1 MNHNS, CDR2 SASEGT. V lost 6 bases, J lost 3 bases, and 24 bases lay in between. CDR3 residues: CASSFKTNKRDNYEQYF. CDR3 nucleotides: TGTGCCAGCAGCTTTAAAACTAACAAGAGGGATAACTACGAGCAGTACTTC.

This clonotype was counted at least ten times. The chain uses TRBV7-3 and TRBJ1-1; D not resolved. V was shortened by 5 bases and J by 0 bases, with 10 bases between the two germline ends. Germline CDR1 and CDR2: SGHTA and FQGTGA. The CDR3 is 14 amino acids. Written as DNA, the CDR3 is TGTGCCAGCAGCCCATCATCCATGAACACTGAAGCTTTCTTT. Translated, it gives CASSPSSMNTEAFF. Using reference TRBV7-3 and TRBJ1-1 for the parts outside the CDR3, the full variable domain is GAGVSQTPSNKVTEKGKYVELRCDPISGHTALYWYRQSLGQGPEFLIYFQGTGAADDSGLPNDRFFAVRPEGSVSTLKIQRTERGDSAVYLCASSPSSMNTEAFFGQGTRLTVV.

This clonotype was observed at least ten times. V is TRBV28 and J is TRBJ2-5; D is uncertain. CDR1 and CDR2 from the germline V gene are MDHEN and SYDVKM. CDR3 length: 14 residues. Trimming removed 3 bases from V and 1 base from J, with 9 bases in between. The CDR3 is CASSFRGVQETQYF. Written as DNA, the CDR3 is TGTGCCAGCAGTTTTCGAGGAGTCCAAGAGACCCAGTACTTC.

This clonotype occurred many times. The chain carries TRBV28 and TRBJ2-7, with 8 bases identical to TRBD2. This CDR3 contains 15 residues. Germline trimming cut 6 bases from V and 4 bases from J; bases unmatched to any gene: 11. Germline lookup yields CDR1 MDHEN and CDR2 SYDVKM. The CDR3 reads CASRGPGGPFYEQYF. DNA for the CDR3: TGTGCCAGCAGGGGGCCGGGAGGGCCTTTTTACGAGCAGTACTTC.

This clonotype has a handful of counts. The genes are TRBV27 and TRBJ2-1; 10 nucleotides match TRBD1. The CDR3 runs 12 residues. CDR1 and CDR2 from the germline V gene are MNHEY and SMNVEV (reference sequence). This chain's CDR3 is CAIGTGVNEQFF. Written as DNA, the CDR3 is TGTGCTATCGGGACAGGGGTCAATGAGCAGTTCTTC.

Many counts were recorded for this clonotype. This chain connects TRBV19 to TRBJ2-7; possible D gene TRBD2, 6 bases. The CDR3 has 13 amino acids. Germline CDR1 LNHDA, CDR2 SQIVND (reference sequence). Trimming removed 7 bases at V and 2 bases at J, with 12 bases between. The CDR3 DNA follows: TGTGCCAGTAAGGGGCGGGACCCCTACGAGCAGTACTTC. Its protein product is CASKGRDPYEQYF.

This clonotype was counted only a few times. The V and J genes are TRBV7-9 and TRBJ2-3; 8 positions match TRBD2. The closer fit of TRBJ2-5 to the DNA end suggests the J call may be wrong. This CDR3 comprises 16 residues. Germline CDR1 is SEHNR and CDR2 is FQNEAQ (reference sequence). CDR3 amino acids: CASSPSGTRNGETQYF. The CDR3 region has the DNA TGTGCCAGCAGCCCGAGCGGGACTAGAAATGGCGAGACCCAGTACTTC.

As to this clonotype: A read error is likely here: a far larger clone is one base away. CDR3: CASSLDLQGTYEKYF. DNA of the CDR3: TGTGCCAGCAGCTTAGACCTACAGGGAACCTACGAGAAGTACTTC. The V call is TRBV28, the J call TRBJ2-7, with a weak D call TRBD1 (6 bases). CDR1 and CDR2 from the germline V gene are MDHEN and SYDVKM. The CDR3 runs to 15 residues.

This clonotype showed up many times. The chain recombines TRBV5-1 with TRBJ1-1; tentative D call: TRBD1 (5 bases). The CDR3 contains 15 residues. In germline, CDR1 is SGHRS, CDR2 YFSETQ. The V end lost 4 bases, the J end lost 0 bases, and 13 bases lay between the germline ends. As DNA, the CDR3 is TGCGCCAGCAGCCCTGGAGAGGGGCTGAACACTGAAGCTTTCTTT. Residues: CASSPGEGLNTEAFF. Supplemented by reference TRBV5-1 and TRBJ1-1, the full variable domain reads KAGVTQTPRYLIKTRGQQVTLSCSPISGHRSVSWYQQTPGQGLQFLFEYFSETQRNKGNFPGRFSGRQFSNSRSEMNVSTLELGDSALYLCASSPGEGLNTEAFFGQGTRLTVV.

This chain links TRBV7-9 with TRBJ2-2; 7 bases fit TRBD1. The CDR3 sequence is 15 residues long. Germline CDR1 and CDR2: SEHNR and FQNEAQ (reference sequence). After removal of 3 bases from V and 5 bases from J, the junction contained 6 bases not matched to a gene. The CDR3 sequence: CASSLGRGSTGELFF. The CDR3 nucleotides are TGTGCCAGCAGCTTGGGCAGGGGGAGTACCGGGGAGCTGTTTTTT.

In this sample, this clonotype turned up a few times. V is TRBV6-2 or TRBV6-3 and J is TRBJ2-6; 10 bases agree with TRBD2. Germline lookup yields CDR1 MNHEY and CDR2 SVGEGT. The CDR3 consists of 18 residues. After removal of 5 bases from V and 2 bases from J, the junction contained 9 bases not matched to a gene. CDR3 residues: CASSILAGDRTGANVLTF. In nucleotides, the CDR3 is TGTGCCAGCAGTATCCTAGCGGGAGATAGGACTGGGGCCAACGTCCTGACTTTC.

This clonotype was counted at least ten times. J is TRBJ2-7 and V is TRBV12-3 or TRBV12-4, with D hard to call. V shed 5 bases and J shed 10 bases, with 18 bases lying between them. The CDR3 covers 13 residues. CDR3 DNA sequence: TGTGCCAGCAGTCTCAGCCTTAATCCAAGACAGTACTTC. Amino acids: CASSLSLNPRQYF.

The table lists this clonotype with many counts. This chain links TRBV6-2 or TRBV6-3 with TRBJ2-1, with 14 positions matching TRBD2. CDR1 is MNHEY, CDR2 SVGEGT, per germline. CDR3 length: 24 amino acids. With V trimmed by 0 bases and J by 10 bases, 29 bases remained unmatched. CDR3: CASSYSELGAGTSGSRGGPWEQFF. In DNA form, the CDR3 reads TGTGCCAGCAGTTACTCGGAGCTCGGGGCCGGGACTAGCGGGAGCAGGGGGGGGCCTTGGGAGCAGTTCTTC.

Ten or more counts support this clonotype. V and J are TRBV7-2 and TRBJ2-7; D not certain. The CDR3 spans 12 residues. Germline V gene lookup returns CDR1 SGHTA and CDR2 FQGNSA. Trimming took off 1 base at V and 6 bases at J, with 7 bases between the two ends. The CDR3 sequence is CASSLVGAEQYF. For the CDR3, the DNA is TGTGCCAGCAGCTTAGTGGGTGCCGAGCAGTACTTC.